A single sample gave rise to the 22 T cell receptor beta chains below, sequenced in a study of preoperative IRX-2 immunotherapy in early breast cancer (dated by TCRdb to about 2019). The library was made by the immunoSEQ multiplex PCR assay. TCRdb took over this immuneACCESS table, retaining in-frame rearrangements with V and J assigned. Such tables are incomplete; in checked studies, under half of the missing clones stem from an unresolved V gene, and the remainder is unexplained. The sample yields 35,000 to 45,000 clones; roughly four fifths were counted once. The top ten hold roughly 1.5% of the sample. This specimen's treatment or condition label, per the study, means: preoperative locoregional IRX-2 cytokine immunotherapy. Source: lymph node tissue, taken after IRX-2 immunotherapy. Receptor source: a human donor with breast cancer.

The chain carries TRBV28 and TRBJ1-6; no definite D call. Per germline, CDR1 MDHEN and CDR2 SYDVKM. V lost 3 bases and J lost 7, with 10 bases in between. The CDR3 consists of 14 residues. The CDR3 DNA follows: TGTGCCAGCAGTTTGTCACAGAGAAATTCACCCCTCCACTTT. It translates to CASSLSQRNSPLHF.

The chain combines TRBV30 with TRBJ2-1, with a possible D match to TRBD2 (5 bases). The V end lost 0 bases, the J end lost 4 bases, and 10 bases lay between the germline ends. The germline gives CDR1 GTSNPN, CDR2 SVGIG (reference sequence). The length of the CDR3 is 14 residues. Here the CDR3 reads CAWSVPGLYNEQFF. Here the CDR3 DNA reads TGTGCCTGGAGTGTACCGGGGTTGTACAATGAGCAGTTCTTC.

This chain links TRBV6-8 with TRBJ1-1; TRBD1 agrees at 8 bases. Germline CDR1 MNHGY, CDR2 SAAAGT. The CDR3 contains 13 residues. J lost 3 bases, V lost 7 bases, and 4 bases had no gene match. Here the CDR3 DNA reads TGTGCCAGCACCATGGACAGGGACACTGAAGCTTTCTTT. Translation gives CASTMDRDTEAFF.

V usage is TRBV25-1 and J usage is TRBJ1-6; no clear D gene. Trimming pared 3 bases from V and 0 bases from J, leaving 9 bases between. The CDR3 is 16 amino acids. Per germline, CDR1 MGHDK and CDR2 SYGVNS. Here the CDR3 reads CASSDAGNSYNSPLHF. For the CDR3, the DNA is TGTGCCAGCAGTGACGCCGGGAACTCCTATAATTCACCCCTCCACTTT.

This rearrangement joins TRBV7-4 to TRBJ1-5; TRBD1 might be the D (5 bases). CDR3 length equals 13 residues. Germline V gives CDR1 SGHVT, CDR2 SQSDAQ. V gave up 5 bases and J gave up 3 bases, with 8 bases separating them. The CDR3 region is CASSGGANQPQHF. The CDR3 DNA sequence: TGTGCCAGCAGCGGCGGGGCCAATCAGCCCCAGCATTTT. Combining the CDR3 with reference TRBV7-4 and TRBJ1-5 gives the whole variable domain GAGVSQSPRYKVAKRGRDVALRCDSISGHVTLYWYRQTLGQGSEVLTYSQSDAQRDKSGRPSGRFSAERPERSVSTLKIQRTEQGDSAVYLCASSGGANQPQHFGDGTRLSIL.

The rearrangement links TRBV6-8 to TRBJ2-7; possible D gene TRBD1, 5 bases. The CDR3 runs 15 residues. V was shortened by 5 bases and J by 0 bases, with 14 bases between the two germline ends. CDR1 and CDR2 (germline): MNHGY, SAAAGT. CDR3 amino acids: CASSQIPDSSYEQYF. CDR3 coding DNA: TGTGCCAGCAGTCAGATCCCCGACAGCTCCTACGAGCAGTACTTC.

J is TRBJ2-7 and V is TRBV12-1; the D call in the table, TRBD2, was not verified against the DNA. TRBV12-1 is annotated as a pseudogene. The CDR3 extends over 13 amino acids. The CDR3 sequence: CASSFGSPYEQYF. The CDR3, as DNA: TGTGCCAGCAGCTTCGGGAGCCCCTACGAGCAGTACTTC.

This clone was found once. The chain links TRBV6-1 to TRBJ1-1, with 9 bases aligning to TRBD1. Trimming took 1 base from V and 5 from J; bases not matched to a gene: 5. CDR3 length: 15 residues. CDR1 and CDR2 (germline): MNHNS, SASEGT. The CDR3 bases are TGTGCCAGCAGTGAAGACAGGGGGCGCGGTACTGAAGCTTTCTTT. Its protein product is CASSEDRGRGTEAFF.

This clone is a singleton in its sample. The germline gene is not matched at one end of the junction; a read error may be the cause. The chain joins TRBV11-3 to TRBJ1-2; weak D call: TRBD1 (6 bases). The germline gives CDR1 SGHNT, CDR2 YENEEA. CDR3 length: 16 amino acids. CDR3 bases: TGTGCCAGCAGCTCCACACAGGGAATACCAGTCTATGGCTACATCTTC. This gives the protein CASSSTQGIPVYGYIF.

J is TRBJ2-3 and V is TRBV5-1; 8 bases are a match to TRBD2. CDR1 SGHRS and CDR2 YFSETQ come from the germline V gene. V lost 0 bases, J lost 3 bases, and 9 bases stayed unmatched. This CDR3 spans 17 amino acids. The CDR3, as DNA: TGCGCCAGCAGCTTGGGAACGGGGGGGCCAATTACAGATACGCAGTATTTT. Protein sequence: CASSLGTGGPITDTQYF. Filled out from reference TRBV5-1 and TRBJ2-3, the complete variable domain reads KAGVTQTPRYLIKTRGQQVTLSCSPISGHRSVSWYQQTPGQGLQFLFEYFSETQRNKGNFPGRFSGRQFSNSRSEMNVSTLELGDSALYLCASSLGTGGPITDTQYFGPGTRLTVL.

This clone has only one observation. In nucleotides, the CDR3 is TGTGCCAGTAGTCCCGGGACAGGATCTATGAACACTGAAGCTTTCTTT. It yields the protein CASSPGTGSMNTEAFF. The chain has TRBV19 and TRBJ1-1; 8 bases match TRBD1. The CDR3 contains 16 residues. CDR1 and CDR2 (germline): LNHDA, SQIVND (reference sequence). The junction had 8 bases not matched to a gene; V was cut back by 5 bases and J by 0 bases. The full variable domain, rest sourced from reference TRBV19 and TRBJ1-1, is DGGITQSPKYLFRKEGQNVTLSCEQNLNHDAMYWYRQDPGQGLRLIYYSQIVNDFQKGDIAEGYSVSREKKESFPLTVTSAQKNPTAFYLCASSPGTGSMNTEAFFGQGTRLTVV.

V is TRBV6-8 and J is TRBJ2-5; D is perhaps TRBD2 (6 bases). The germline V and J ends were trimmed by 7 bases and 2 bases, with 17 bases remaining between them. Germline CDR1 reads MNHGY; CDR2 reads SAAAGT. The CDR3 runs to 15 residues. The CDR3: CASTSPRDFQETQYF. CDR3 in DNA: TGTGCCAGCACTTCGCCCCGGGACTTTCAAGAGACCCAGTACTTC.

This clone was seen only a few times. The V call is TRBV6-8, the J call TRBJ1-2; D is uncertain. Germline values: CDR1 MNHGY, CDR2 SAAAGT. The V end lost 5 bases, the J end lost 3 bases, and 7 bases lay between the germline ends. The CDR3 sequence is 12 residues long. This CDR3 reads CASSANDYGYTF. The CDR3 nucleotides read TGTGCCAGCAGTGCGAATGACTATGGCTACACCTTC.

This chain connects TRBV9 to TRBJ1-5; possible D gene TRBD1, 6 bases. This CDR3 contains 17 residues. Trimming took 5 bases from V and 5 from J, leaving 23 bases between them. Per the germline V gene, CDR1 is SGDLS and CDR2 is YYNGEE. CDR3 DNA: TGTGCCAGCAGTGAAGCGCGGCAGTACAGGGTGGATCAGCCCCAGCATTTT. Its translation is CASSEARQYRVDQPQHF. Looking up the rest from reference TRBV9 and TRBJ1-5 gives the full variable domain: DSGVTQTPKHLITATGQRVTLRCSPRSGDLSVYWYQQSLDQGLQFLIQYYNGEERAKGNILERFSAQQFPDLHSELNLSSLELGDSALYFCASSEARQYRVDQPQHFGDGTRLSIL.

This chain joins TRBV29-1 and TRBJ2-7, with 7 positions matching TRBD1. The CDR3 length is 12 residues. The germline gives CDR1 SQVTM, CDR2 ANQGSEA. V lost 4 bases and J lost 0; bases outside the gene matches: 0. CDR3 in DNA: TGCAGCGTTGGGACAGGCTCCTACGAGCAGTACTTC. It is translated as CSVGTGSYEQYF.

The rearrangement links TRBV16 to TRBJ1-2; no reliable D call. The CDR3 sequence is 14 residues long. Germline values: CDR1 KGHSY, CDR2 FQNENV. The V gene lost 0 bases and the J gene lost 6 bases, with 11 bases spanning the gap. In nucleotides, the CDR3 is TGTGCCAGCAGCCAATCGGGTCCGGTCGATGGCTACACCTTC. This sequence encodes CASSQSGPVDGYTF.

The chain combines TRBV5-1 with TRBJ2-2, with 11 bases matching TRBD2. The germline CDR1 and CDR2 sequences are SGHRS and YFSETQ. The CDR3 runs 15 residues. Trimming at V came to 4 bases and at J to 5 bases, leaving 4 bases not matched to a gene. The CDR3 protein is CASSLGTSGTGELFF. As DNA, the CDR3 is TGCGCCAGCAGCCTGGGGACTAGCGGAACCGGGGAGCTGTTTTTT.

J is TRBJ2-7 and V is TRBV5-1; tentatively, D is TRBD1 (6 bases). The length of the CDR3 is 15 residues. CDR1 is SGHRS and CDR2 is YFSETQ in the germline V gene. Trimming stripped 3 bases from V and 5 bases from J, with 18 bases between. In nucleotides, the CDR3 is TGCGCCAGCAGCTCGGACACAGGGATCGGGCACGAGCAGTACTTC. This codes for CASSSDTGIGHEQYF.

The chain carries TRBV19 and TRBJ2-1; D may correspond to TRBD1 or TRBD2 (6 bases each). V was pared by 0 bases and J by 4 bases, with 13 bases between. The CDR3 totals 16 residues. CDR1 is LNHDA and CDR2 is SQIVND in the germline V gene (reference sequence). CDR3 region: CASSIDGGHLYNEQFF. The CDR3 coding sequence is TGTGCCAGTAGTATAGACGGGGGACACTTATACAATGAGCAGTTCTTC.

Only a few counts were recorded for this clone. This rearrangement joins TRBV10-2 to TRBJ2-1; 9 positions agree with TRBD2. The germline gives CDR1 WSHSY, CDR2 SAAADI. This CDR3 comprises 14 residues. V shed 4 bases and J 6 bases; nucleotides not matched to a gene: 4. The CDR3 bases are TGCGCCAGCAGTGCTGCGGGGGGGACCAATGAGCAGTTCTTC. It yields the protein CASSAAGGTNEQFF.

This rearrangement joins TRBV9 to TRBJ1-5; 7 bases are a match to TRBD1. Trimming removed 3 bases from V and 9 bases from J; junction bases left unmatched: 12. Germline lookup yields CDR1 SGDLS and CDR2 YYNGEE. The CDR3 runs 15 residues. The CDR3 loop reads CASSAGRGEYRPQHF. Written as DNA, the CDR3 is TGTGCCAGCAGCGCGGGCAGGGGGGAATATCGGCCCCAGCATTTT.

The J gene is TRBJ1-1, the V gene TRBV6-8, with 8 bases matching TRBD1. There are 15 residues in the CDR3. With V trimmed by 4 bases and J by 6 bases, 10 bases remained unmatched. CDR1 and CDR2 (germline): MNHGY, SAAAGT. The CDR3 here is CASSSIDRGQAEAFF. For the CDR3, the DNA is TGTGCCAGCAGTTCTATCGACAGGGGCCAGGCTGAAGCTTTCTTT.